This is a list of T cell receptor beta chains from one sample in a study of blood T cell repertoires in COVID-19. The method was immunoSEQ multiplex PCR; TCRdb's version includes in-frame clones alone and lacks a portion of them. The sample carries tens of thousands of clones, 75% to 90% recorded once. Sequenced input: peripheral blood. The receptors come from a woman between 65 and 79 years old with acute or convalescent COVID-19. The CDR3 runs from the conserved cysteine through the conserved F or W. D genes are given only for firm matches. The size entry is marked missing in some rows and otherwise reads once, few, many or a size class.

>TRBV10-3|.|TRBD2
CAISDGTSGGTLGNEQFF
>TRBV4-1|.|TRBD1
CASGVQGRPEAFF
>TRBV4-1|.|.
CASSVEGLALEQYF
>TRBV5-4|once|TRBD1
CASNRGARGGQPQHF
>TRBV10-3|.|TRBD2
CAISGSGGKNTGELFF
>TRBV9|.|.
CASSVDQVNRNSPLHF
>TRBV28|.|.
CASSFGRGKETQYF
>TRBV5-8|.|.
CASSLAGNMANYGYTF
>TRBV13|.|.
CASSFRRSSYEQYF
>TRBV6-2/TRBV6-3|once|TRBD1
CASSYHPGQGSSPTDTQYF
>TRBV9|.|TRBD1
CASSVGTGNAKLFF
>TRBV9|.|.
CASSVVGDNSPLHF
>TRBV5-1|.|.
CASSLSPSGPNEQFF
>TRBV29-1|.|TRBD1
CSTTGTGSFYTF
>TRBV13|.|.
CASSSRTGGGSPLHF
>TRBV27|.|TRBD1
CASSLGSTGVGELFF
>TRBV14|.|TRBD2
CASSSNSGVTDTQYF
>TRBV6-5|.|.
CASSYAGMETEAFF
>TRBV29-1|.|.
CSVEGEGSYEQYF
>TRBV14|.|.
CASSQDSKLQYF
>TRBV25-1|once|.
CASSDWDIAYNEQFF
>TRBV24-1|.|.
CATSDQTSYNEQFF
>TRBV4-1|.|TRBD2
CASSQASGGGETQYF
>TRBV4-1|.|TRBD1
CASSQDVGQGPYEQYF
>TRBV19|.|.
CASREQTTDTQYF
>TRBV4-3|once|.
CASSQDPRGDEQYF
>TRBV9|.|TRBD1
CASSVLGTGGETQYF
>TRBV5-4|.|TRBD1
CASSLEGGGQGNLNIQYF
>TRBV4-1|.|TRBD1
CASSQAQITGEETQYF
>TRBV19|.|.
CASSINEGGQPQHF
>TRBV27|.|.
CASSPQGNYGYTF
>TRBV7-8|.|.
CASAPWGGPRPQHF
>TRBV12-1|.|.
CASRLTSSFWFHYGYTF
>TRBV19|once|TRBD1
CASTFTGVVANEKLFF
>TRBV4-3|.|.
CASSPRVRTDTQYF
>TRBV24-1|.|.
CATSDFGSGPGELFF
>TRBV10-3|.|.
CAISQAGDTQYF
>TRBV27|.|.
CASTQGTGSYNEQFF
>TRBV7-7|.|TRBD1
CASRSGQGEGEEQFF
>TRBV7-9|once|.
CASSFSPPRPGANVLTF
>TRBV11-2|.|.
CASSVVQGYTGELFF
>TRBV27|.|.
CASSSSEAGHYYGYTF
>TRBV10-3|.|.
CAISGQLSSYNEQFF
>TRBV29-1|.|TRBD1
CSVSQGENQPQHF
>TRBV19|.|.
CASTIGGDNQPQHF
>TRBV11-2|.|TRBD2
CASSLDWVLAGKETQYF
>TRBV12-3/TRBV12-4|few|TRBD1
CASSETGYGYTF
>TRBV5-8|.|.
CASSLVYGTGELFF